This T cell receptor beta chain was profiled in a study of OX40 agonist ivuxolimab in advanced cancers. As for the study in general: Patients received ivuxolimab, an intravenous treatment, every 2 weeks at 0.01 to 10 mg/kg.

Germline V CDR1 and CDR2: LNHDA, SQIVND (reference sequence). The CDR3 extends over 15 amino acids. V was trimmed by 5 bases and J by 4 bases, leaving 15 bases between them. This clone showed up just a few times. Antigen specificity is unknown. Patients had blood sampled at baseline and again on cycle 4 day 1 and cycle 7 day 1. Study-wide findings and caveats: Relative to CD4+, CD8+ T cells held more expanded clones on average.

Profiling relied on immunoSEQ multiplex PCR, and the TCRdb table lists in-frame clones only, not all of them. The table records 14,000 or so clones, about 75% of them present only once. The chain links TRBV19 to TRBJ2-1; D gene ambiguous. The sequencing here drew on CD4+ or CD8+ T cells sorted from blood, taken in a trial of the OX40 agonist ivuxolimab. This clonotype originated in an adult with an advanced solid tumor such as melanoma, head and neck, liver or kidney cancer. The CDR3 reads CASSLAPVGYNEQFF. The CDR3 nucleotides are TGTGCCAGTAGTCTGGCCCCGGTGGGATACAATGAGCAGTTCTTC.